This T cell receptor beta chain emerged from a study of CD8+CD57+ T cells in acquired aplastic anemia. As for the study in general: Healthy donors had, on average, approximately 9.9 million reads for their CD4+ cells.

Germline V CDR1 and CDR2: SGHVS, FQNEAQ. The CDR3 is 16 residues long. V was trimmed by 5 bases and J by 0 bases, leaving 11 bases between them. For CDR3 and TCR beta VDJ profiling, genomic DNA was the template used. TCRdb ran MiXCR on the reads and lists one entry per CDR3 protein. The sample has 80,000 or so distinct CDR3 sequences; about half are singletons. The sequence was obtained from a human donor in good health, serving as a control. Sequenced input: sorted CD4+, CD8+, or CD8+CD57+ T cells (not recorded which) from PBMCs. The chain links TRBV7-8 to TRBJ2-6; D unresolved. CDR3 in amino acids: CASSQDRGSGANVLTF. For the CDR3, the DNA is TGTGCCAGCAGCCAAGATCGCGGCTCTGGGGCCAACGTCCTGACTTTC.